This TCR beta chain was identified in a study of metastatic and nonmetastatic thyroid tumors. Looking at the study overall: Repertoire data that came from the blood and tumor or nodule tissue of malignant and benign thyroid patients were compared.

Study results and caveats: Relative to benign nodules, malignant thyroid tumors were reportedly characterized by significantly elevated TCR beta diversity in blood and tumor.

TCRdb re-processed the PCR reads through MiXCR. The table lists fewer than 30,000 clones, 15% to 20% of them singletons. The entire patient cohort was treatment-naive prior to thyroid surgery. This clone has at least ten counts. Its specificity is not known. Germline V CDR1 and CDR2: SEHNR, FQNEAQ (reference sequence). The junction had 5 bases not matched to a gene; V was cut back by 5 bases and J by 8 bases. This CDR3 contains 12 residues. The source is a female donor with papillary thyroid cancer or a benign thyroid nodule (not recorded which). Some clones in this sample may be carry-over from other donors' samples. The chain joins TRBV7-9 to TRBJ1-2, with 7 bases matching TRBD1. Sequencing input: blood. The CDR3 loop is CASSVDRAGYTF. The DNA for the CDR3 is TGTGCCAGCAGCGTAGACAGGGCCGGCTACACCTTC.